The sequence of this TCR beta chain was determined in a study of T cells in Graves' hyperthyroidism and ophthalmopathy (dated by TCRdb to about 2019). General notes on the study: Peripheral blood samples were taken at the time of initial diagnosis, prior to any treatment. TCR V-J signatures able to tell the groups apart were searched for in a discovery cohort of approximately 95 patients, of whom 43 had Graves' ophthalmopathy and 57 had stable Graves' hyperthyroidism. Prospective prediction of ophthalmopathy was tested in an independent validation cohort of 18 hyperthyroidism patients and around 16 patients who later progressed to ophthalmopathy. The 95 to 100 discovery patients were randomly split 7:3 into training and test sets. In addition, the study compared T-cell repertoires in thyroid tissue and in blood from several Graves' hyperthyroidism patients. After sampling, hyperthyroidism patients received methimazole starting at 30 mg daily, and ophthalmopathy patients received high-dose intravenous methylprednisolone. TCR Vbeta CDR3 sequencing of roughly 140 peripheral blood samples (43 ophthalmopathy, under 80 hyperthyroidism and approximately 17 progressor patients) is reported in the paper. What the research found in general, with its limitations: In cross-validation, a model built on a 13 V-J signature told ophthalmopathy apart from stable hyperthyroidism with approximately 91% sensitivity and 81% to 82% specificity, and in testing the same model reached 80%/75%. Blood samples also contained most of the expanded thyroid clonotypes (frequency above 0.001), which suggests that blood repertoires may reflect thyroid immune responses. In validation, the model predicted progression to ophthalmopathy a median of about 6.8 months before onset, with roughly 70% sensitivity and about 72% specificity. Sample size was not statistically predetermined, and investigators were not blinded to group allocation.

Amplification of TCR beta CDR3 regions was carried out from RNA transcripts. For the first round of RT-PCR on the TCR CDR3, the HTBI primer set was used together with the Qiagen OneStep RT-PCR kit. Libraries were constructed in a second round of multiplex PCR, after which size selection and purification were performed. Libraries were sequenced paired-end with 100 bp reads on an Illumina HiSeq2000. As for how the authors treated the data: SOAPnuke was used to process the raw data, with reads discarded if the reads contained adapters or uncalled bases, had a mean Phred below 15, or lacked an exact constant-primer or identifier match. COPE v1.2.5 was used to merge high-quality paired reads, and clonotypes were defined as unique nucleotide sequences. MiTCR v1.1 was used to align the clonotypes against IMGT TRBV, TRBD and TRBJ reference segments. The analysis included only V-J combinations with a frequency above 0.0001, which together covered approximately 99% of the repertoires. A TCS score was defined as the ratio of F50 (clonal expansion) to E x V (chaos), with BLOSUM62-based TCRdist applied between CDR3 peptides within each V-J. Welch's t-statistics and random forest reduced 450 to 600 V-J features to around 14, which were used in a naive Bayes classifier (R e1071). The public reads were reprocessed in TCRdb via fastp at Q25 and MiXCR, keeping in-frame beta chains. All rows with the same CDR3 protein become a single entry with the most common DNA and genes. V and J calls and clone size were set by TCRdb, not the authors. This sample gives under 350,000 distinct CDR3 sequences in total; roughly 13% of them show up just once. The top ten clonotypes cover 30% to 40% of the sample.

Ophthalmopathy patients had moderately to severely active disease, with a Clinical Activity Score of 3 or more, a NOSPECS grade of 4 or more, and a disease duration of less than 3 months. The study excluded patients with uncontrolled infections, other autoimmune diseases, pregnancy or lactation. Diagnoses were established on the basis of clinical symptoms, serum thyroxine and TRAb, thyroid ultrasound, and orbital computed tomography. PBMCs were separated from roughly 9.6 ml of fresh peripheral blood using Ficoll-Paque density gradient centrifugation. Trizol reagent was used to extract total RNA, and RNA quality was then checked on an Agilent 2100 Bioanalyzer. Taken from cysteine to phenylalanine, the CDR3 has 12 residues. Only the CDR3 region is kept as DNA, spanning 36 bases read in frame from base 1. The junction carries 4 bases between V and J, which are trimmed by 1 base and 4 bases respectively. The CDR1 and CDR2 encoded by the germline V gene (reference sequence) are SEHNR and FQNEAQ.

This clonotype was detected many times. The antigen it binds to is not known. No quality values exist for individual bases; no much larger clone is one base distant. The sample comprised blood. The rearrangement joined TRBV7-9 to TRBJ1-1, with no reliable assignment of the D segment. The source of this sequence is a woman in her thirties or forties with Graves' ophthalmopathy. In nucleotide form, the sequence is TGTGCCAGCAGCTTAGGATCCACTGAAGCTTTCTTT. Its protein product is CASSLGSTEAFF.